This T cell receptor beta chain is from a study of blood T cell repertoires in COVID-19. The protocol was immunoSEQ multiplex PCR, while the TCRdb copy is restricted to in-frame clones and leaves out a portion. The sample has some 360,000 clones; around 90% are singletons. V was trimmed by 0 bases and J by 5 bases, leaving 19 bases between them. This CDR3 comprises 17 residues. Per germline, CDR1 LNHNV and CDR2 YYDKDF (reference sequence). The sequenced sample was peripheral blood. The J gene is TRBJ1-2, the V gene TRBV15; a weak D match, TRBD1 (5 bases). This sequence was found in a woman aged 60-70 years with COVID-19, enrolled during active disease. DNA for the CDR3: TGTGCCACCAGCAGAGATCAGTGGGGGGACTTGGAGTATGGCTACACCTTC. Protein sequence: CATSRDQWGDLEYGYTF.